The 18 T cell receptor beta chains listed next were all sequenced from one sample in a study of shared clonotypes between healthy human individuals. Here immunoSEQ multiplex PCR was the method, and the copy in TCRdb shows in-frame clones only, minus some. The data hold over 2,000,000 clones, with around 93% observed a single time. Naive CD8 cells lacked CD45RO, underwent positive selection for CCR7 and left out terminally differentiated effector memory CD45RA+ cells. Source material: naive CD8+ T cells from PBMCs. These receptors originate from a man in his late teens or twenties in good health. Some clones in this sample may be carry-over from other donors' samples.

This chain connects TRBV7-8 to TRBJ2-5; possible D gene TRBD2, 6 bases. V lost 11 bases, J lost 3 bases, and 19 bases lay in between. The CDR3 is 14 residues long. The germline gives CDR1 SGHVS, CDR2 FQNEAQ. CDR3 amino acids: CAASGVDYKETQYF. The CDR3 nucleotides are TGTGCCGCGTCGGGCGTGGACTACAAAGAGACCCAGTACTTC.

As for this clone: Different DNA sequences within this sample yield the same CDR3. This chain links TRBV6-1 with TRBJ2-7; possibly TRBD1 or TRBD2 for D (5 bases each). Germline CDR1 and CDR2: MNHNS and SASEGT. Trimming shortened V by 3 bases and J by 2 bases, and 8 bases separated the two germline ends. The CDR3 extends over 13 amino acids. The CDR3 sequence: CASSDTGPYEQYF. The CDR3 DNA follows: TGTGCCAGCAGTGACACGGGACCCTACGAGCAGTACTTC.

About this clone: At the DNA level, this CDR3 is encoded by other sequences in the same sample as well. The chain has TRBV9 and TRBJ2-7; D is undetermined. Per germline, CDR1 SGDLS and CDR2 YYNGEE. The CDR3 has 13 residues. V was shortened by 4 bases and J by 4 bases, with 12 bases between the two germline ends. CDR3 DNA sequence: TGTGCCAGCAGCCCTTCGGGTTCTTACGAGCAGTACTTC. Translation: CASSPSGSYEQYF.

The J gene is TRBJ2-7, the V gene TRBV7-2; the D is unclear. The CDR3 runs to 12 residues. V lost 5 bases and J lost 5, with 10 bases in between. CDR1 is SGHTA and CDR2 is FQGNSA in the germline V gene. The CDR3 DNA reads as TGTGCCAGCAGCCCCAGCTCGAACGAGCAGTACTTC. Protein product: CASSPSSNEQYF.

CDR3 amino acids: CARDDGANTGELFF. The CDR3, as DNA: TGTGCCAGAGATGACGGGGCGAACACCGGGGAGCTGTTTTTT. V and J are TRBV7-9 and TRBJ2-2; maybe TRBD2 (5 bases). This CDR3 has 14 amino acids. V lost 9 bases to trimming and J lost 0 bases, with 11 bases between them. Germline CDR1 reads SEHNR; CDR2 reads FQNEAQ (reference sequence).

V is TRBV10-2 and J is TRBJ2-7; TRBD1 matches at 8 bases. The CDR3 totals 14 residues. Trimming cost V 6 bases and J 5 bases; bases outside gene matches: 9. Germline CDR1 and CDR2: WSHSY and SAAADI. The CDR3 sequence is CASSTSDRANEQYF. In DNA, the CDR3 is TGCGCCAGCAGCACATCGGACAGGGCCAACGAGCAGTACTTC.

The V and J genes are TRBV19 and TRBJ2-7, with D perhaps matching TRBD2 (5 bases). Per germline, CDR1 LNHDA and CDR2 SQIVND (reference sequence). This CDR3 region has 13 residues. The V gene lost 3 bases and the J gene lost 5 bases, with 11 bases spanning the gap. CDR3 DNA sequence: TGTGCCAGTAGTATGATGGGAGTGGACGAGCAGTACTTC. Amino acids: CASSMMGVDEQYF.

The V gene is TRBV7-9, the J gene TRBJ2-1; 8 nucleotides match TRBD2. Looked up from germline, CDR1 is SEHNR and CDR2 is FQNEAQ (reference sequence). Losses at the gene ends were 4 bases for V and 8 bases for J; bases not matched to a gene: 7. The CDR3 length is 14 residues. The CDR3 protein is CASSSAGAWDEQFF. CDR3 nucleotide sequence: TGTGCCAGCAGCTCAGCGGGGGCTTGGGATGAGCAGTTCTTC.

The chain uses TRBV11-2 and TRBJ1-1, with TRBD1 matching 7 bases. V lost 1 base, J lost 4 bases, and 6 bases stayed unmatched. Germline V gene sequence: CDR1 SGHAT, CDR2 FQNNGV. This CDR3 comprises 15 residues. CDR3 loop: CASSLGRQGGTEAFF. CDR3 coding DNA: TGTGCCAGCAGCTTAGGGAGGCAGGGGGGCACTGAAGCTTTCTTT. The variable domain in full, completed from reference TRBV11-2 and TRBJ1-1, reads EAGVAQSPRYKIIEKRQSVAFWCNPISGHATLYWYQQILGQGPKLLIQFQNNGVVDDSQLPKDRFSAERLKGVDSTLKIQPAKLEDSAVYLCASSLGRQGGTEAFFGQGTRLTVV.

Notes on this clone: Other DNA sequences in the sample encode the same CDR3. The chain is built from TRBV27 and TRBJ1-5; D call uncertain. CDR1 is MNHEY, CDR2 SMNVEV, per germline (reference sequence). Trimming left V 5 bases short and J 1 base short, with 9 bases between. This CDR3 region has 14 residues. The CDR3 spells CASSPTGSNQPQHF. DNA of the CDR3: TGTGCCAGCAGTCCCACGGGGAGCAATCAGCCCCAGCATTTT.

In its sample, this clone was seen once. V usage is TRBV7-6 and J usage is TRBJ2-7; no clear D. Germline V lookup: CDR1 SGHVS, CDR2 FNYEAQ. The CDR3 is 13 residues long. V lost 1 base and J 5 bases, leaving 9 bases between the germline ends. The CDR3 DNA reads TGTGCCAGCAGCTTAGGTCCAGGCAACGAGCAGTACTTC. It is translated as CASSLGPGNEQYF. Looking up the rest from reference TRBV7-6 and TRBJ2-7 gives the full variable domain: GAGVSQSPRYKVTKRGQDVALRCDPISGHVSLYWYRQALGQGPEFLTYFNYEAQQDKSGLPNDRFSAERPEGSISTLTIQRTEQRDSAMYRCASSLGPGNEQYFGPGTRLTVT.

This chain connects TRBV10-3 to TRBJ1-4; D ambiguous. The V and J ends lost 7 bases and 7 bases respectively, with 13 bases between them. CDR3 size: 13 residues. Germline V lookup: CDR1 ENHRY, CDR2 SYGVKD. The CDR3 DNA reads TGTGCCATCAAGCAGACTCCGGGTGAAAAACTGTTTTTT. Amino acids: CAIKQTPGEKLFF.

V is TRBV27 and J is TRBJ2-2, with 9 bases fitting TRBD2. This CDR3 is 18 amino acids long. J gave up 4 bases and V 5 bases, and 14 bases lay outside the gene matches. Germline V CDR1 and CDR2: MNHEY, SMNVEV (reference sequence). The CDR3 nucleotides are TGTGCCAGCAGTCCCCCCAGGCGGGAGGGCCCTCTCACCGGGGAGCTGTTTTTT. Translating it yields CASSPPRREGPLTGELFF.

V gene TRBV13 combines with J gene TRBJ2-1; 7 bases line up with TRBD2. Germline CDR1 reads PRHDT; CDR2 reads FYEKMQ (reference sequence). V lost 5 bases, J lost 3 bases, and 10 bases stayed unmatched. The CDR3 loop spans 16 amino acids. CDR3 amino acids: CASSLRLARNYNEQFF. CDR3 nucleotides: TGTGCCAGCAGCCTGCGACTAGCCAGAAACTACAATGAGCAGTTCTTC.

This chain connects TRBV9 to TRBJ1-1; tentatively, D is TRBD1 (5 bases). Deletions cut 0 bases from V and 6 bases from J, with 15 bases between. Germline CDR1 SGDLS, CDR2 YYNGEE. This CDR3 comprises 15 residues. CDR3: CASSVGEGRGPEAFF. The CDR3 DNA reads TGTGCCAGCAGCGTAGGTGAGGGTAGGGGTCCTGAAGCTTTCTTT.

CDR3 DNA: TGTGCCAGCAGTTACGGGTCACAAAATCAGCCCCAGCATTTT. Amino acid sequence: CASSYGSQNQPQHF. The chain has TRBV6-5 and TRBJ1-5; no clear D gene. Germline V gene lookup returns CDR1 MNHEY and CDR2 SVGAGI. Trimming removed 2 bases from V and 4 bases from J, with 9 bases in between. The CDR3 length is 14 residues.

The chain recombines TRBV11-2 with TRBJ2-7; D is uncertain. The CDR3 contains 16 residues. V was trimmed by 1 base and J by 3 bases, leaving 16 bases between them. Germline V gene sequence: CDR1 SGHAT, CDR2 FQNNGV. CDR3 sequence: CASSLGAPPAHYEQYF. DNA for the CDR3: TGTGCCAGCAGCTTAGGGGCACCCCCGGCCCACTACGAGCAGTACTTC.

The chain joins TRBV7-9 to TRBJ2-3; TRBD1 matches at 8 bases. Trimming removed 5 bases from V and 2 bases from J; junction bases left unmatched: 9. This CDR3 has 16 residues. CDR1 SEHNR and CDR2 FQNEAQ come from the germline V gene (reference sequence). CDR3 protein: CASSPRWTGYTDTQYF. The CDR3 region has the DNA TGTGCCAGCAGCCCCCGTTGGACAGGGTACACAGATACGCAGTATTTT.